These T cell receptor beta chains were read from a single sample in a study of blood T cells in healthy people across ages. TCRdb re-derived calls from the 5' RACE reads in MiXCR, one entry per CDR3 protein. The table shows over 600,000 distinct CDR3 sequences, with about 61% occurring only once. Sequencing was carried out using blood. Source of these receptors: a man in his forties in good health. CDR3s include the opening cysteine and the closing phenylalanine or tryptophan. Each record gives: V gene, J gene, CDR3 protein.

v_gene: TRBV20-1
j_gene: TRBJ2-7
CDR3aa: CSARDNRGLVYEQYF

v_gene: TRBV9
j_gene: TRBJ1-1
CDR3aa: CASSVGGDYTEAFF

v_gene: TRBV27
j_gene: TRBJ1-2
CDR3aa: CASSWGFGYGYTF

v_gene: TRBV10-3
j_gene: TRBJ1-5
CDR3aa: CAISGAGQGYNQPQHF

v_gene: TRBV14
j_gene: TRBJ2-3
CDR3aa: CASSQHSTTDTQYF

v_gene: TRBV5-1
j_gene: TRBJ2-7
CDR3aa: CASSLGTDQSYEQYF

v_gene: TRBV9
j_gene: TRBJ2-5
CDR3aa: CASSVTGFLETQYF

v_gene: TRBV20-1
j_gene: TRBJ2-5
CDR3aa: CSARVVQDLQEQYF

v_gene: TRBV4-2
j_gene: TRBJ2-5
CDR3aa: CASSQDGGAGETQYF

v_gene: TRBV20-1
j_gene: TRBJ2-2
CDR3aa: CSANPGQGPNGELFF

v_gene: TRBV7-6
j_gene: TRBJ2-7
CDR3aa: CASSLAYDAGPGLAIYEQYF

v_gene: TRBV7-9
j_gene: TRBJ2-1
CDR3aa: CASSPSAGGPAYEQFF

v_gene: TRBV11-3
j_gene: TRBJ2-1
CDR3aa: CASSLALGTGGNEQFF

v_gene: TRBV28
j_gene: TRBJ2-1
CDR3aa: CASSFGSGGADEQFF

v_gene: TRBV6-5
j_gene: TRBJ2-5
CDR3aa: CASSYGTSGSQETQYF

v_gene: TRBV3-1
j_gene: -
CDR3aa: CASSLKPLYEQYF

v_gene: TRBV9
j_gene: TRBJ2-3
CDR3aa: CASSSRGGARTDTQYF

v_gene: TRBV5-5
j_gene: TRBJ1-5
CDR3aa: CASSLLGTGDQPQHF

v_gene: TRBV12-3/TRBV12-4
j_gene: TRBJ2-1
CDR3aa: CASSLSGTYYNVQFF

v_gene: TRBV12-3/TRBV12-4
j_gene: TRBJ2-7
CDR3aa: CASSLLLAGPYEQYF

v_gene: TRBV7-2
j_gene: TRBJ2-5
CDR3aa: CASRPTGGITNEQYF

v_gene: TRBV7-2
j_gene: TRBJ1-5
CDR3aa: CASSLRTGASNQPQHF

v_gene: TRBV3-1
j_gene: TRBJ2-2
CDR3aa: CVSSQDWGNTGELFF

v_gene: TRBV6-2/TRBV6-3
j_gene: TRBJ2-6
CDR3aa: CASSYSPSSGANVLTF

v_gene: TRBV7-3
j_gene: TRBJ2-5
CDR3aa: CASSLTFRETQYF

v_gene: TRBV29-1
j_gene: TRBJ1-4
CDR3aa: CSVKRDGPEKLFF

v_gene: TRBV7-2
j_gene: TRBJ1-6
CDR3aa: CASSLARPGSPLHF

v_gene: TRBV9
j_gene: TRBJ2-1
CDR3aa: CASSASFRDRVYNEQFF

v_gene: TRBV5-1
j_gene: TRBJ1-2
CDR3aa: CASSLNGFFASYGYTF

v_gene: TRBV6-2/TRBV6-3
j_gene: TRBJ2-3
CDR3aa: CASSYGTSKTTDTQYF

v_gene: TRBV6-5
j_gene: TRBJ2-2
CDR3aa: CASSYSTSGNTGELFF

v_gene: TRBV29-1
j_gene: TRBJ2-7
CDR3aa: CSVELVSQGVEQYF

v_gene: TRBV7-2
j_gene: TRBJ2-4
CDR3aa: CASSAEHRMLNIQYF

v_gene: TRBV4-2
j_gene: TRBJ2-1
CDR3aa: CASSQDLTLGLRGLRNEQFF

v_gene: TRBV5-1
j_gene: TRBJ1-1
CDR3aa: CASRNGNTEAFF

v_gene: TRBV27
j_gene: TRBJ1-5
CDR3aa: CASSWESHQPQHF

v_gene: TRBV27
j_gene: TRBJ1-5
CDR3aa: CASSIAGPLINQPQHF

v_gene: TRBV6-5
j_gene: TRBJ2-1
CDR3aa: CASSRTGAGEQFF

v_gene: TRBV29-1
j_gene: TRBJ2-7
CDR3aa: CSVERDSLRPNYEQYF

v_gene: TRBV7-6
j_gene: TRBJ1-4
CDR3aa: CASSATLGAQNEKLFF

v_gene: TRBV4-3
j_gene: TRBJ1-1
CDR3aa: CASSQEVLNTEAFF

v_gene: TRBV6-5
j_gene: TRBJ1-5
CDR3aa: CASSPGPGQPQHF

v_gene: TRBV3-1
j_gene: TRBJ2-5
CDR3aa: CASSQPPQETQYF

v_gene: TRBV7-2
j_gene: TRBJ2-3
CDR3aa: CASSSTTGVDTQYF

v_gene: TRBV6-2/TRBV6-3
j_gene: TRBJ1-1
CDR3aa: CASSSGEAFF

v_gene: TRBV6-2/TRBV6-3
j_gene: TRBJ2-1
CDR3aa: CASSYSRTEQFF

v_gene: TRBV29-1
j_gene: TRBJ2-1
CDR3aa: CSAPTGIYNEQFF

v_gene: TRBV10-3
j_gene: TRBJ2-7
CDR3aa: CAISESTSGGLSSYEQYF